These 4 T cell receptor beta chains were sequenced from one sample in a study of regulatory T cells in long-lasting Graves disease. Library construction for TCR beta used iRepertoire HTBI primers and Arm-PCR of CDR3 regions. TCRdb fed the multiplex PCR reads into MiXCR, producing one record per CDR3 protein. Of hundreds of thousands of distinct CDR3 sequences in the sample, 20% were seen once. Time point here: persistent/refractory GD, antithyroid drugs over 5 years with positive TRAb. RNA extracted from PBMCs served as the sequencing template. The sample in question was peripheral blood mononuclear cells (PBMCs), obtained when the disease was refractory, from a patient treated with antithyroid drugs. These receptors came from a female donor with Graves disease.

The rearrangement links TRBV4-1 to TRBJ1-2, with 7 bases lining up with TRBD1. The trim removed 3 bases at V and 7 bases at J, leaving 14 bases unmatched. Germline V CDR1 and CDR2: MGHRA, YSYEKL. There are 16 residues in the CDR3. Here the CDR3 DNA reads TGCGCCAGCAGCCAGTACGGACAGGTTCATAAAAGTGGCTACACCTTC. This encodes CASSQYGQVHKSGYTF.

This clonotype was observed at least ten times. The chain combines TRBV28 with TRBJ2-5; 7 bases are a match to TRBD1. V lost 6 bases, J lost 3 bases, and 13 bases stayed unmatched. This CDR3 comprises 16 residues. Germline CDR1 is MDHEN and CDR2 is SYDVKM. This chain's CDR3 is CASSPLGTGEKETQYF. For the CDR3, the DNA is TGTGCCAGCAGCCCCCTCGGTACAGGGGAAAAAGAGACCCAGTACTTC.

This rearrangement joins TRBV24-1 to TRBJ2-1, with D unclear. In germline, CDR1 is KGHDR, CDR2 SFDVKD. V was trimmed by 0 bases and J by 6 bases, leaving 11 bases between them. The CDR3 totals 15 residues. The CDR3: CATSDLGLGPNEQFF. DNA for the CDR3: TGTGCCACCAGTGATTTGGGTCTGGGTCCCAATGAGCAGTTCTTC.

This clonotype was seen at least ten times. This chain connects TRBV11-2 to TRBJ2-7; D remains ambiguous. This CDR3 comprises 13 residues. The V and J ends lost 1 base and 6 bases respectively, with 10 bases between them. Germline lookup yields CDR1 SGHAT and CDR2 FQNNGV. The CDR3 sequence: CASSLGEVGEQYF. The CDR3 coding sequence is TGTGCCAGCAGCTTAGGAGAGGTCGGCGAGCAGTACTTC.